The clone carrying this T cell receptor (beta chain) was recorded only once. Sequenced by immunoSEQ multiplex PCR; TCRdb stores in-frame clones only, minus some. Of 87,000 or so clones listed, roughly 87% are singletons. The Seattle patients, enrolled during active infection, were followed longitudinally. The sample comes from a study of blood T cell repertoires in COVID-19. Across the study: Acute and convalescent COVID-19 samples came from the United States, Italy and Spain.

This clonotype originated in a man younger than 35 with COVID-19, enrolled during active disease. Sequencing was done on a sample of peripheral blood.

The CDR3 is CASSVPLGTGLIYSNQPQHF. DNA of the CDR3: TGTGCCAGCAGTGTCCCCCTTGGGACAGGACTAATCTATAGCAATCAGCCCCAGCATTTT. The chain joins TRBV6-2 or TRBV6-3 to TRBJ1-5, with TRBD1 matching 8 bases. Germline CDR1 and CDR2: MNHEY and SVGEGT. J lost 0 bases, V lost 5 bases, and 18 bases had no gene match. CDR3 length: 20 residues.